This TCR beta chain was profiled in a study of post-analysis software for immune sequencing data. The TCR beta cDNA libraries contained unique molecular identifiers. TCRdb independently ran MiXCR on the PCR reads; one entry per CDR3 protein. The data show about 540,000 distinct CDR3 sequences, around 36% seen once. About this clonotype: The antigen remains undetermined.

The CDR3 loop spans 14 amino acids. The V gene lost 0 bases and the J gene lost 5 bases, with 8 bases spanning the gap. Germline-derived CDR1 and CDR2 are DFQATT and SNEGSKA (reference sequence). The study's findings and limits: Normalized Chao1 diversity was significantly reduced in patients versus controls. TRBV5-6, TRBV5-1 and TRBV20-1 were among five TRBV segments more frequent in patients than controls.

Input material: blood. The chain links TRBV20-1 to TRBJ1-6, with D perhaps matching TRBD1 (5 bases). The clonotype comes from a girl younger than 18 with multiple sclerosis. In nucleotides, the CDR3 is TGCAGTGCTAGAGACGTGACAGATAATTCACCCCTCCACTTT. Protein sequence: CSARDVTDNSPLHF.